These 2 T cell receptor beta chains share one sample of origin, sequenced in a study of blood T cell repertoires in COVID-19. Data came from immunoSEQ multiplex PCR; TCRdb stores just in-frame clones and leaves some out. The table shows under 250,000 clones, with over 75% occurring only once. The sequencing input was peripheral blood. The origin of the receptors is a woman over 75 with acute or convalescent COVID-19.

A word on this clone: At the DNA level, this CDR3 is encoded by other sequences in the same sample as well. This chain joins TRBV3-1 (or the pseudogene TRBV3-2) and TRBJ1-5; D remains unclear. The V gene's germline CDR1 is LGHDT and CDR2 YNNKEL (reference sequence). Deletions cut 1 base from V and 1 base from J, with 5 bases between. The CDR3 length is 14 residues. CDR3 sequence reads: CASSQASSNQPQHF. As DNA, the CDR3 is TGTGCCAGCAGCCAAGCAAGCAGCAATCAGCCCCAGCATTTT.

This chain uses TRBV11-3 with TRBJ2-4; tentative D call: TRBD2 (6 bases). The CDR3 contains 13 residues. CDR1 SGHNT and CDR2 YENEEA come from the germline V gene. Deletions cut 5 bases from V and 6 bases from J, with 11 bases between. CDR3 loop: CASSPSGGNIQYF. The CDR3 DNA reads TGTGCCAGCAGCCCGTCCGGGGGAAACATTCAGTACTTC.